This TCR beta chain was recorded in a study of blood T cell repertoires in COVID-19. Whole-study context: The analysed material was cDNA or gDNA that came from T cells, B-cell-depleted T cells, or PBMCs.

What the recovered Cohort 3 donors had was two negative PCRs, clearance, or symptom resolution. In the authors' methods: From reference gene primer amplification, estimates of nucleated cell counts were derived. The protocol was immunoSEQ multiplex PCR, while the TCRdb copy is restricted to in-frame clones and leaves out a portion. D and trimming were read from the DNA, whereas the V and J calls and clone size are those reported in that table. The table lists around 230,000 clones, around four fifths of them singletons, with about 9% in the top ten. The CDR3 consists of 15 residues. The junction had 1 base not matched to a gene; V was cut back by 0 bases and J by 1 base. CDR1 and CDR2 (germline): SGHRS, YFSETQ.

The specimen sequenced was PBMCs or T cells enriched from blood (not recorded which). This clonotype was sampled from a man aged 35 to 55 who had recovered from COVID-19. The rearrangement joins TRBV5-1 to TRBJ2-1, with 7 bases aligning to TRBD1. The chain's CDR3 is CASSLGDSSYNEQFF. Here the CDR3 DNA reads TGCGCCAGCAGCTTGGGGGACAGTTCCTACAATGAGCAGTTCTTC.